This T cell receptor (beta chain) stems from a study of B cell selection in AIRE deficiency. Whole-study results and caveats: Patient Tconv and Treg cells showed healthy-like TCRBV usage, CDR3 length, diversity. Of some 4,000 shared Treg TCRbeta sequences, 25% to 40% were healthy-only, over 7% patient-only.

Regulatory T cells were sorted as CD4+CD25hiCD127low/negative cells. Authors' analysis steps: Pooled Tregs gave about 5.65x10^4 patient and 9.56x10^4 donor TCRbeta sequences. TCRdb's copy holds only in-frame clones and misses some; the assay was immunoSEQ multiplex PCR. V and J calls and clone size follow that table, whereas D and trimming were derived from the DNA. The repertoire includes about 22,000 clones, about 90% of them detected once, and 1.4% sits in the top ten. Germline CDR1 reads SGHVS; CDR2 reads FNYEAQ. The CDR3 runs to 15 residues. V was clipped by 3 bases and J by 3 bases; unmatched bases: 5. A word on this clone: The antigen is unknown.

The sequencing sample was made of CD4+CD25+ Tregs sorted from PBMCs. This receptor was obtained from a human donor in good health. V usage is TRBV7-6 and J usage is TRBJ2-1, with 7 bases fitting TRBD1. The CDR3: CASSFQGEIYNEQFF. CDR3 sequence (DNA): TGTGCCAGCAGCTTCCAGGGGGAGATCTACAATGAGCAGTTCTTC.